These T cell receptor beta chains were read from a single sample in a study of cytomegalovirus exposure and HLA in healthy donors. Assay used: immunoSEQ multiplex PCR; TCRdb lists only in-frame clones, some missing. The sample carries tens of thousands of clones, 80% to 90% recorded once. Specimen: PBMCs. The source of these receptors is a woman in her 30s in good health and CMV-seronegative. Each CDR3 is given with its conserved first and last residue. The D gene is left open where the match is weak.

CDR3 protein	D gene	V gene	J gene
CASSHRRGKGETQYF	.	TRBV6-5	TRBJ2-5
CASSLGQSYEQYF	.	TRBV4-3	TRBJ2-7
CASRGTGVAYGYTF	TRBD1	TRBV6-5	TRBJ1-2
CASGASGGPETQYF	TRBD2	TRBV7-4	TRBJ2-5
CATRRGPDTQYF	.	TRBV6-5	TRBJ2-3
CASSLQGAGNQPQHF	TRBD1	TRBV27	TRBJ1-5
CASRPEAYSYNEQFF	.	TRBV2	TRBJ2-1
CASSLGGTVEQYF	TRBD1	TRBV5-6	.
CASSLEDRFLWYEQYF	TRBD1	TRBV7-8	TRBJ2-7
CASSLSSVSLDGELFF	.	TRBV11-3	TRBJ2-2
CASSQGGQGHSNYGYTF	.	TRBV4-2	TRBJ1-2
CASSLGQRDTEAFF	.	TRBV27	TRBJ1-1
CASSEETGEADTQYF	TRBD1	TRBV2	TRBJ2-3
CAISDGQHNSPLHF	.	TRBV10-3	TRBJ1-6
CASSLYRGSGYGYTF	TRBD1	TRBV7-6	TRBJ1-2
CAISESYRSTDTQYF	.	TRBV10-3	TRBJ2-3
CSAKPATF	.	TRBV20-1	TRBJ1-2
CASSLRQGAETQYF	TRBD1	TRBV11-3	TRBJ2-5
CASSRTGTGNYGYTF	TRBD1	TRBV4-1	TRBJ1-2
CAWSVGTGSKKLFF	TRBD1	TRBV30	TRBJ1-4
CASSLNRRNYEQYF	.	TRBV5-4	TRBJ2-7
CSSSQGTDNQPQHF	TRBD1	TRBV7-9	TRBJ1-5
CASSSFGAGGQKEQFF	TRBD2	TRBV6-5	TRBJ2-1
CASSLGTGPYEQYF	.	TRBV7-9	TRBJ2-7
CASSLNGRNTDTQYF	.	TRBV7-8	TRBJ2-3
CSAGGDRDFYEQYF	TRBD1	TRBV29-1	.
CASTQGPTQGQFF	.	TRBV19	TRBJ2-1
CASSSPRTGGTEAFF	TRBD1	TRBV6-5	TRBJ1-1
CASSAQGTNYGYTF	.	TRBV9	TRBJ1-2
CATRPFGDRRGTEAFF	.	TRBV27	TRBJ1-1
CASSYRQGPYGYTF	TRBD1	TRBV6-5	TRBJ1-2
CASSLYGYEQYF	.	TRBV28	TRBJ2-7